This T cell receptor beta chain was documented in a study of early T cells in non-severe SARS-CoV-2 infection. MiXCR was run by TCRdb on the 5' RACE reads, yielding one entry per CDR3 protein. The sample lists 69,000 or so distinct CDR3 sequences; 9.5% were seen once. The CDR3 has 14 residues. J gave up 6 bases and V 4 bases, and 7 bases lay outside the gene matches. Germline values: CDR1 DFQATT, CDR2 SNEGSKA (reference sequence). This clonotype was seen many times. This sequence was found in an adult who was a healthcare worker with PCR-confirmed SARS-CoV-2 infection or an uninfected control (not recorded which). The sequenced material came from whole blood. J is TRBJ1-5 and V is TRBV20-1, with 9 nucleotides matching TRBD1. In DNA form, the CDR3 reads TGCAGTGCTACCCTTGGGACAGGGAGTCAGCCCCAGCATTTT. Protein product: CSATLGTGSQPQHF.